This T cell receptor beta chain was identified in a study of identifying expanded T cells in peripheral blood. Germline V lookup: CDR1 MDHEN, CDR2 SYDVKM. This CDR3 has 18 amino acids. V trimming: 10 bases; J trimming: 0 bases; junction bases outside the gene matches: 15. Profiling relied on immunoSEQ multiplex PCR, and the TCRdb table lists in-frame clones only, not all of them. The sample lists about 80,000 clones; 80% to 85% were seen once. This sequence was found in a person aged 18 to 69 in good health. The rearrangement links TRBV28 to TRBJ2-1; 10 bases align to TRBD2. Sequencing was performed on blood. CDR3 nucleotides: TGTGCCACCAAAAGGGCTAGCGGGAGCGAATACTCCTACAATGAGCAGTTCTTC. Protein product: CATKRASGSEYSYNEQFF.